These 31 T cell receptor beta chains originate from one sample sequenced in a study of beta chain features in type 1 diabetes. Study findings and constraints: There was a moderate but significant shortening of TCRB CDR3s in all four CD4+ subsets of Type 1 diabetes patients.

No antigen is known for these receptors. Expressed TCRB transcripts were sequenced because the isolated RNA had all been reverse transcribed beforehand. Here immunoSEQ multiplex PCR was the method, and the copy in TCRdb shows in-frame clones only, minus some. The sample has roughly 150,000 clones, approximately 62% seen once. Sequenced material: naive CD4+ T cells from blood. These receptors originate from a man aged 25-45 years with type 1 diabetes.

This chain uses TRBV9 with TRBJ2-1; the match to TRBD2 covers 11 bases. Germline CDR1 is SGDLS and CDR2 is YYNGEE. V shed 7 bases and J 8 bases; nucleotides not matched to a gene: 11. The CDR3 contains 15 residues. CDR3 coding DNA: TGTGCCAGCTCCAAGACTAGCGGGGCCCCTGATGAGCAGTTCTTC. Amino acid sequence: CASSKTSGAPDEQFF.

The chain uses TRBV27 and TRBJ2-3, with TRBD2 identical over 10 bases. J lost 2 bases, V lost 5 bases, and 4 bases had no gene match. This CDR3 has 15 residues. Germline V gives CDR1 MNHEY, CDR2 SMNVEV (reference sequence). CDR3 sequence (DNA): TGTGCCAGCAGTGTAGCGGGGGGTTCCACAGATACGCAGTATTTT. Translated: CASSVAGGSTDTQYF.

The chain employs TRBV15 and TRBJ2-7; maybe TRBD1 (5 bases). The CDR3 is 18 residues long. V lost 0 bases, J lost 2 bases, and 20 bases lay in between. Germline CDR1 LNHNV, CDR2 YYDKDF (reference sequence). The CDR3 DNA sequence: TGTGCCACCAGCAGAGAGGTACTACAGGAGACCCTGACCTACGAGCAGTACTTC. Translated: CATSREVLQETLTYEQYF. The full variable domain, completed using reference TRBV15 and TRBJ2-7, is DAMVIQNPRYQVTQFGKPVTLSCSQTLNHNVMYWYQQKSSQAPKLLFHYYDKDFNNEADTPDNFQSRRPNTSFCFLDIRSPGLGDTAMYLCATSREVLQETLTYEQYFGPGTRLTVT.

This clone was observed a handful of times. J is TRBJ1-1 and V is TRBV7-9; perhaps TRBD1 as D (6 bases). V dropped 6 bases and J dropped 4 bases, with 15 bases sitting between them. Per germline, CDR1 SEHNR and CDR2 FQNEAQ (reference sequence). CDR3 size: 14 residues. CDR3 amino acids: CASRLILGGTEAFF. The CDR3 DNA follows: TGTGCCAGCAGGCTTATACTAGGGGGCACTGAAGCTTTCTTT.

The chain employs TRBV13 and TRBJ2-3, with D perhaps TRBD2 (5 bases). The CDR3 extends over 16 amino acids. The germline V gene encodes CDR1 PRHDT and CDR2 FYEKMQ (reference sequence). V was shortened by 0 bases and J by 2 bases, with 12 bases between the two germline ends. The CDR3 loop reads CASSLGLRAFTDTQYF. The CDR3 DNA follows: TGTGCCAGCAGCTTAGGCTTGAGGGCCTTCACAGATACGCAGTATTTT. The full variable domain, with the rest looked up from reference TRBV13 and TRBJ2-3, is AAGVIQSPRHLIKEKRETATLKCYPIPRHDTVYWYQQGPGQDPQFLISFYEKMQSDKGSIPDRFSAQQFSDYHSELNMSSLELGDSALYFCASSLGLRAFTDTQYFGPGTRLTVL.

The J gene is TRBJ1-1, the V gene TRBV9; a weak D match, TRBD1 (6 bases). The germline V and J ends were trimmed by 4 bases and 4 bases, with 26 bases remaining between them. The CDR3 runs to 18 residues. Germline values: CDR1 SGDLS, CDR2 YYNGEE. The CDR3 coding sequence is TGTGCCAGCAGCCCCTTCTCCTTGCCGACAGGCGCGGGCACTGAAGCTTTCTTT. Encoded protein: CASSPFSLPTGAGTEAFF.

This clone was observed a few times. This rearrangement joins TRBV6-6 to TRBJ2-1, with 9 bases identical to TRBD2. This CDR3 contains 11 residues. Per germline, CDR1 MNHNY and CDR2 SVGAGI (reference sequence). Trimming removed 4 bases from V and 12 bases from J; junction bases left unmatched: 1. DNA for the CDR3: TGTGCCAGCAGTTCGGGACTAGCGCAGTTCTTC. Translating gives CASSSGLAQFF.

This rearrangement joins TRBV5-1 to TRBJ2-4; unclear D gene. The CDR3 is 14 amino acids. Germline lookup yields CDR1 SGHRS and CDR2 YFSETQ. Trimming cost V 0 bases and J 2 bases, with 6 bases left between them. CDR3 sequence: CASSLEKPKNIQYF. In DNA form, the CDR3 reads TGCGCCAGCAGCTTGGAAAAACCCAAAAACATTCAGTACTTC.

In its sample, this clone was seen once. The chain recombines TRBV30 with TRBJ1-2; D remains unclear. From germline, CDR1 is GTSNPN and CDR2 SVGIG (reference sequence). The length of the CDR3 is 10 residues. Trimming removed 8 bases at V and 8 bases at J, with 12 bases between. The CDR3: CALRPEGYTF. The CDR3 DNA sequence: TGTGCCCTAAGGCCGGAGGGCTACACCTTC.

This clone was counted only a few times. This chain joins TRBV10-3 and TRBJ2-3; the match to TRBD2 covers 8 bases. CDR1 ENHRY and CDR2 SYGVKD come from the germline V gene. J was trimmed by 2 bases and V by 6 bases; bases with no gene match: 7. The CDR3 extends over 15 amino acids. This chain's CDR3 is CAISGVAGPTDTQYF. CDR3 coding DNA: TGTGCCATCAGCGGCGTAGCGGGGCCCACAGATACGCAGTATTTT.

The chain has TRBV30 and TRBJ1-1; no clear D. The CDR3 is 15 residues long. Germline V gene lookup returns CDR1 GTSNPN and CDR2 SVGIG (reference sequence). V was shortened by 0 bases and J by 1 base, with 12 bases between the two germline ends. CDR3 coding DNA: TGTGCCTGGAGTGTCAAAGGCTTAACGAACACTGAAGCTTTCTTT. Translating it yields CAWSVKGLTNTEAFF.

The V gene is TRBV9, the J gene TRBJ2-7; D ambiguous. The CDR3 extends over 15 amino acids. Germline CDR1 is SGDLS and CDR2 is YYNGEE. V dropped 0 bases and J dropped 0 bases, with 10 bases sitting between them. The CDR3 loop is CASSVGAGRSYEQYF. CDR3 bases: TGTGCCAGCAGCGTAGGTGCAGGCCGCTCCTACGAGCAGTACTTC.

With respect to this clone: Other nucleotide sequences in the sample specify the same CDR3. The rearrangement joins TRBV7-2 to TRBJ2-7; TRBD1 aligns across 7 bases. The CDR3 has 14 amino acids. Germline loops: CDR1 SGHTA, CDR2 FQGNSA. V shed 4 bases, J shed 0 bases, and the junction held 3 bases outside the gene matches. For the CDR3, the DNA is TGTGCCAGCAGCTCAGGGACAGTCTCCTACGAGCAGTACTTC. Its protein is CASSSGTVSYEQYF.

The chain links TRBV25-1 to TRBJ1-2; D remains unclear. The germline V and J ends were trimmed by 5 bases and 1 base, with 14 bases remaining between them. Germline assignment: CDR1 MGHDK and CDR2 SYGVNS. The length of the CDR3 is 15 residues. The CDR3 loop is CASSLPGRDNYGYTF. The CDR3 DNA reads as TGTGCCAGCAGTCTTCCGGGTAGGGATAACTATGGCTACACCTTC.

CDR3 loop: CAISEGTTSGGYEQYF. CDR3 nucleotides: TGTGCCATCAGTGAGGGGACGACTAGCGGGGGTTACGAGCAGTACTTC. The chain has TRBV10-3 and TRBJ2-7; 12 nucleotides agree with TRBD2. This CDR3 is built from 16 residues. V lost 2 bases to trimming and J lost 4 bases; unmatched junction nucleotides: 6. CDR1 ENHRY and CDR2 SYGVKD come from the germline V gene.

The V call is TRBV10-3, the J call TRBJ2-7, with D unclear. V was pared by 2 bases and J by 5 bases, with 10 bases between. From germline, CDR1 is ENHRY and CDR2 SYGVKD. The CDR3 is made up of 13 amino acids. The DNA for the CDR3 is TGTGCCATCAGTGAGAGGTTAAGCGACGAGCAGTACTTC. Its protein is CAISERLSDEQYF.

This clone was seen once. This chain connects TRBV14 to TRBJ2-3; D could derive from TRBD1 or TRBD2 (6 bases each). Trimming removed 4 bases at V and 2 bases at J, with 16 bases between. Germline CDR1 SGHDN, CDR2 FVKESK. The CDR3 is 16 residues long. The CDR3: CASSLSNGGPTDTQYF. Written as DNA, the CDR3 is TGTGCCAGCAGCCTGTCGAACGGGGGCCCCACAGATACGCAGTATTTT.

The chain recombines TRBV29-1 with TRBJ2-7; 11 bases match TRBD2. V dropped 0 bases and J dropped 4; count of bases not matched to a gene: 8. Germline CDR1 SQVTM, CDR2 ANQGSEA. CDR3 length equals 16 residues. CDR3 loop: CSVEETRLAGGYEQYF. The CDR3, as DNA: TGCAGCGTTGAAGAGACTCGGCTAGCGGGGGGATACGAGCAGTACTTC.

This sequence joins TRBV15 and TRBJ1-4; a possible D gene is TRBD1 (5 bases). V was trimmed by 0 bases and J by 7 bases, leaving 12 bases between them. Germline V gives CDR1 LNHNV, CDR2 YYDKDF (reference sequence). This CDR3 region has 15 residues. In nucleotides, the CDR3 is TGTGCCACCAGCAGAGAACGGGGCCTGGTTGAAAAACTGTTTTTT. Encoded protein: CATSRERGLVEKLFF.

This clone has only a few counts. The gene calls are TRBV7-9 and TRBJ1-4, with D unresolved. Germline V lookup: CDR1 SEHNR, CDR2 FQNEAQ (reference sequence). The CDR3 spans 12 residues. Trimming took 2 bases from V and 8 from J, leaving 6 bases between them. CDR3 residues: CASSLSGEKLFF. The CDR3 bases are TGTGCCAGCAGCTTAAGTGGGGAAAAACTGTTTTTT.

The CDR3, as DNA: TGTGCCAGCAGCATTTCGGGACACTCCTACGAGCAGTACTTC. Protein sequence: CASSISGHSYEQYF. J is TRBJ2-7 and V is TRBV13, with a weak D call TRBD1 (6 bases). CDR1 and CDR2 from the germline V gene are PRHDT and FYEKMQ (reference sequence). The germline V and J ends were trimmed by 5 bases and 0 bases, with 11 bases remaining between them. The CDR3 covers 14 residues.

This chain connects TRBV2 to TRBJ2-5, with a possible D match to TRBD2 (6 bases). The CDR3 totals 16 residues. The V end lost 3 bases, the J end lost 1 base, and 15 bases lay between the germline ends. Looked up from germline, CDR1 is SNHLY and CDR2 is FYNNEI. The CDR3 DNA reads TGTGCCAGCAGTGAGGGGATCCGGGGGAGCCAAGAGACCCAGTACTTC. Translated: CASSEGIRGSQETQYF.

For the CDR3, the DNA is TGTGCCAGCAGTTATTCAGGGCTGAGCACAGATACGCAGTATTTT. Encoded protein: CASSYSGLSTDTQYF. V is TRBV6-6 and J is TRBJ2-3, with D maybe TRBD1 (5 bases). V was cut by 3 bases and J by 0 bases, with 10 bases left in between. Per the germline V gene, CDR1 is MNHNY and CDR2 is SVGAGI (reference sequence). The CDR3 consists of 15 residues.

This chain joins TRBV7-9 and TRBJ2-1, with D unclear. Trimming cost V 7 bases and J 5 bases, with 12 bases left between them. The CDR3 has 13 amino acids. CDR1 SEHNR and CDR2 FQNEAQ come from the germline V gene (reference sequence). In DNA form, the CDR3 reads TGTGCCAGCATGGGCAGAGAGAACAATGAGCAGTTCTTC. Protein: CASMGRENNEQFF.

This chain links TRBV29-1 with TRBJ1-1; weak D call: TRBD1 (6 bases). The germline gives CDR1 SQVTM, CDR2 ANQGSEA. V was trimmed by 4 bases and J by 2 bases, leaving 14 bases between them. The CDR3 extends over 14 amino acids. The CDR3 DNA is TGCAGCGTTGGCCGGGGGGCCTTCAACACTGAAGCTTTCTTT. Its protein product is CSVGRGAFNTEAFF.

The chain recombines TRBV7-2 with TRBJ2-7; possibly TRBD1 for D (6 bases). The CDR3 sequence is 13 residues long. V was shortened by 6 bases and J by 4 bases, with 13 bases between the two germline ends. Germline-derived CDR1 and CDR2 are SGHTA and FQGNSA. This CDR3 is CASRPEDRYEQYF. The CDR3 DNA is TGTGCCAGCAGGCCCGAGGACAGATACGAGCAGTACTTC.

This rearrangement joins TRBV25-1 to TRBJ1-5; D is undetermined. With 2 bases removed from V and 1 base from J, the gap between germline ends came to 12 bases. The CDR3 length is 16 residues. CDR1 and CDR2 from the germline V gene are MGHDK and SYGVNS. The chain's CDR3 is CASSEQVAKSNQPQHF. The CDR3 coding sequence is TGTGCCAGCAGTGAACAGGTTGCAAAGAGCAATCAGCCCCAGCATTTT.

This clone appeared once. The V gene is TRBV5-6, the J gene TRBJ2-3; D is ambiguous. CDR1 is SGHDT and CDR2 is YYEEEE in the germline V gene. V was cut by 2 bases and J by 2 bases, with 6 bases left in between. The CDR3 covers 13 residues. The CDR3 DNA sequence: TGTGCCAGCAGCTTAATGACCACAGATACGCAGTATTTT. Translation gives CASSLMTTDTQYF.

The rearrangement uses TRBV7-9 and TRBJ2-5, with no clear D. Germline V gene sequence: CDR1 SEHNR, CDR2 FQNEAQ (reference sequence). Trimming left V 4 bases short and J 8 bases short, with 14 bases between. CDR3 size: 13 residues. As DNA, the CDR3 is TGTGCCAGCAGCTCCACTCCCATGGGCACCCAGTACTTC. It specifies CASSSTPMGTQYF. Based on the CDR3 plus reference TRBV7-9 and TRBJ2-5, the full variable domain is DTGVSQNPRHKITKRGQNVTFRCDPISEHNRLYWYRQTLGQGPEFLTYFQNEAQLEKSRLLSDRFSAERPKGSFSTLEIQRTEQGDSAMYLCASSSTPMGTQYFGPGTRLLVL.

The chain couples TRBV25-1 to TRBJ2-1; the D is unclear. Germline CDR1 and CDR2: MGHDK and SYGVNS. CDR3 size: 15 residues. The ends were cut back, 1 base at V and 6 bases at J, with 13 bases in the middle. The CDR3 is CASSEFTLPSNEQFF. The CDR3 DNA reads TGTGCCAGCAGTGAATTCACCCTTCCCTCCAATGAGCAGTTCTTC.

The rearrangement uses TRBV18 and TRBJ2-3, with D possibly TRBD1 on 6 matching bases. The ends were cut back, 2 bases at V and 5 bases at J, with 14 bases in the middle. The CDR3 loop spans 15 amino acids. CDR1 is KGHSH, CDR2 LQKENI, per germline. This CDR3 reads CASSPSYREQDTQYF. In DNA form, the CDR3 reads TGTGCCAGCTCACCATCCTACAGGGAACAAGATACGCAGTATTTT.